Reported below is one TCR beta chain. The source of the sample is a study of blood T cell repertoires in COVID-19. Produced via immunoSEQ multiplex PCR; TCRdb's table is partial and in-frame only. The table shows 200,000 to 250,000 clones, with around four fifths occurring only once. The V gene's germline CDR1 is SEHNR and CDR2 FQNEAQ (reference sequence). V lost 5 bases to trimming and J lost 4 bases, with 9 bases between them. The CDR3 has 13 amino acids. This sequence joins TRBV7-9 and TRBJ1-5, with a possible D match to TRBD1 (6 bases). The sequenced sample consisted of PBMCs or T cells enriched from blood (not recorded which). This TCR derives from a man between 40 and 49 years old who had recovered from COVID-19. The CDR3: CASSTTGNQPQHF. The CDR3 nucleotides are TGTGCCAGCAGCACCACAGGGAATCAGCCCCAGCATTTT.